One sample yielded the 10 T cell receptor beta chains listed below, sequenced in a study of Ad26.COV2.S vaccination and SARS-CoV-2 variants. Treatment of the sample: roughly 19 received Ad26.COV2.S at low or high dose, single or two shots; about 5 received placebo; per-sample allocation not given. Following the first vaccine or placebo injection, samples were taken on day 63. The method was immunoSEQ multiplex PCR; TCRdb's version includes in-frame clones alone and lacks a portion of them. The data show roughly 680,000 clones, roughly 90% seen once. The sequences come from peripheral blood, collected in a trial of Ad26.COV2.S vaccine versus placebo. These receptors all come from a person between 18 and 65 years old who received the Ad26.COV2.S COVID-19 vaccine or a placebo.

The genes are TRBV2 and TRBJ2-7; maybe TRBD1 (6 bases). This CDR3 is 12 amino acids long. Trimming left V 6 bases short and J 6 bases short, with 12 bases between. Germline V gene data show CDR1 as SNHLY and CDR2 as FYNNEI. The CDR3 DNA reads TGTGCCAGCAGGACAGGCCCGGTCGAGCAGTACTTC. Its translation is CASRTGPVEQYF.

The table lists this clone with a few counts. V usage is TRBV6-1 and J usage is TRBJ1-2; 7 bases are shared with TRBD1. CDR1 is MNHNS, CDR2 SASEGT, per germline. The ends lost 2 bases at V and 2 bases at J; junction bases unmatched: 5. This CDR3 comprises 15 residues. CDR3 region: CASSELTGLNYGYTF. The CDR3 DNA reads TGTGCCAGCAGTGAACTGACAGGGTTAAACTATGGCTACACCTTC.

The chain combines TRBV7-2 with TRBJ1-6; D is uncertain. The CDR3 runs 17 residues. The V gene lost 3 bases and the J gene lost 0 bases, with 12 bases spanning the gap. Germline CDR1 reads SGHTA; CDR2 reads FQGNSA. The CDR3 reads CASSFLGRSSYNSPLHF. CDR3 bases: TGTGCCAGCAGCTTTTTAGGACGGAGCTCCTATAATTCACCCCTCCACTTT.

This chain joins TRBV27 and TRBJ2-7; D may be TRBD2 (6 bases). V dropped 3 bases and J dropped 6 bases, with 15 bases sitting between them. The CDR3 runs to 14 residues. The germline gives CDR1 MNHEY, CDR2 SMNVEV (reference sequence). CDR3 nucleotides: TGTGCCAGCAGTTTTGGGGGGAGAAGCTCCGAGCAGTACTTC. Protein product: CASSFGGRSSEQYF.

The chain combines TRBV7-9 with TRBJ2-1; D perhaps matches TRBD1 (5 bases). Trimming took 4 bases from V and 8 from J, leaving 6 bases between them. CDR3 length equals 11 residues. CDR1 is SEHNR and CDR2 is FQNEAQ in the germline V gene (reference sequence). The CDR3 here is CASSSGYEQFF. The CDR3 DNA is TGTGCCAGCAGCTCAGGGTATGAGCAGTTCTTC.

The chain links TRBV12-3 or TRBV12-4 to TRBJ1-1; possibly TRBD1 for D (5 bases). V was shortened by 6 bases and J by 6 bases, with 11 bases between the two germline ends. This CDR3 has 12 amino acids. The CDR3: CASRYTGAEAFF. CDR3 DNA: TGTGCCAGCAGGTACACAGGAGCTGAAGCTTTCTTT.

The V call is TRBV20-1, the J call TRBJ2-5; D possibly corresponds to TRBD2 (7 bases). This CDR3 spans 13 amino acids. Germline CDR1 reads DFQATT; CDR2 reads SNEGSKA (reference sequence). Trimming stripped 6 bases from V and 5 bases from J, with 16 bases between. CDR3 nucleotide sequence: TGCAGTGCCAGTACCGGGGGGCACGAGACCCAGTACTTC. Its translation is CSASTGGHETQYF.

V gene TRBV14 combines with J gene TRBJ1-2; D is unresolved. Germline CDR1 SGHDN, CDR2 FVKESK. V was cut by 1 base and J by 6 bases, with 12 bases left in between. This CDR3 contains 14 residues. The DNA of the CDR3 is TGTGCCAGCAGCCAAGGTTCACATTACCATGGCTACACCTTC. Protein: CASSQGSHYHGYTF.

This clone was seen a single time. V usage is TRBV7-2 and J usage is TRBJ2-7, with D possibly being TRBD1 (6 bases). V was clipped by 3 bases and J by 6 bases, with 12 bases between them. CDR1 and CDR2 (germline): SGHTA, FQGNSA. The CDR3 extends over 13 amino acids. The CDR3, as DNA: TGTGCCAGCAGCTTGAACAGGGATCGCGAGCAGTACTTC. It encodes CASSLNRDREQYF.

The V gene is TRBV5-1, the J gene TRBJ2-2; the D is unclear. The CDR3 has 15 residues. CDR1 is SGHRS, CDR2 YFSETQ, per germline. Between the trimmed V and J ends, which lost 0 bases and 1 base, there was a span of 7 bases. CDR3 residues: CASSLDSRNTGELFF. In DNA, the CDR3 is TGCGCCAGCAGCTTGGACAGCAGGAACACCGGGGAGCTGTTTTTT.